Below are 9 T cell receptor beta chains sequenced from a single sample in a study of T cells after yellow fever vaccination. TCRdb re-called the 5' RACE reads with MiXCR, one entry per CDR3 protein. The data show around 500,000 distinct CDR3 sequences, 20% to 25% seen once. The sample consisted of PBMCs, taken around 3 weeks after the first yellow fever vaccination. The receptors here all came from a man between 18 and 29 years old who received the YFV17D yellow fever vaccine.

V is TRBV5-1 and J is TRBJ2-1; no firm D call. Looked up from germline, CDR1 is SGHRS and CDR2 is YFSETQ. V was pared by 2 bases and J by 2 bases, with 11 bases between. CDR3 length: 15 residues. CDR3 sequence reads: CASSLVGLAYNEQFF. CDR3 DNA sequence: TGCGCCAGCAGCTTAGTAGGTCTAGCCTACAATGAGCAGTTCTTC.

This clonotype was counted many times. The chain couples TRBV7-6 to TRBJ1-5, with D possibly being TRBD1 (6 bases). The germline CDR1 and CDR2 sequences are SGHVS and FNYEAQ. The CDR3 contains 14 residues. V was shortened by 2 bases and J by 6 bases, with 11 bases between the two germline ends. The CDR3 coding sequence is TGTGCCAGCAGCTTACAGGGGCAAGGTCAGCCCCAGCATTTT. This codes for CASSLQGQGQPQHF.

This sequence joins TRBV25-1 and TRBJ2-7, with a possible D match to TRBD2 (6 bases). The CDR3 is 15 residues long. V was cut by 6 bases and J by 3 bases, with 18 bases left in between. Germline V CDR1 and CDR2: MGHDK, SYGVNS. The DNA for the CDR3 is TGTGCCAGCAGCGGGGGAGACTTTACCAACTACGAGCAGTACTTC. Protein product: CASSGGDFTNYEQYF.

This clonotype was seen repeatedly, ten times or more. This sequence joins TRBV7-9 and TRBJ1-1; D is ambiguous. Germline V gene data show CDR1 as SEHNR and CDR2 as FQNEAQ (reference sequence). This CDR3 region has 12 residues. V lost 5 bases and J lost 3, with 7 bases in between. The CDR3 nucleotides read TGTGCCAGCAGCCACCGGGACACTGAAGCTTTCTTT. Its protein is CASSHRDTEAFF.

This clonotype was counted between two and nine times. V is TRBV18 and J is TRBJ1-2; D unclear. Trimming shortened V by 3 bases and J by 4 bases, and 21 bases separated the two germline ends. This CDR3 region has 17 residues. The germline V gene encodes CDR1 KGHSH and CDR2 LQKENI. CDR3 sequence reads: CASSPGSGLATRYGYTF. The CDR3, as DNA: TGTGCCAGCTCACCCGGTTCAGGCTTGGCAACCCGCTATGGCTACACCTTC. The variable domain in full, with the rest retrieved from reference TRBV18 and TRBJ1-2, is NAGVMQNPRHLVRRRGQEARLRCSPMKGHSHVYWYRQLPEEGLKFMVYLQKENIIDESGMPKERFSAEFPKEGPSILRIQQVVRGDSAAYFCASSPGSGLATRYGYTFGSGTRLTVV.

This chain uses TRBV4-3 with TRBJ2-2, with D possibly being TRBD1 or TRBD2 (6 bases each). The CDR3 loop spans 16 amino acids. Trimming removed 4 bases at V and 2 bases at J, with 14 bases between. Germline CDR1 reads LGHNA; CDR2 reads YSLEER. CDR3 coding DNA: TGCGCCAGCAGCCGAGGCCGGGGGACAAACACCGGGGAGCTGTTTTTT. This sequence encodes CASSRGRGTNTGELFF.

Here the CDR3 DNA reads TGTGCCAGCAGCGCACTCTCGGCCAACGTCCTGACTTTC. This gives the protein CASSALSANVLTF. The V and J genes are TRBV9 and TRBJ2-6; D uncertain. The CDR3 extends over 13 amino acids. Germline values: CDR1 SGDLS, CDR2 YYNGEE. V shed 3 bases and J shed 6 bases, with 7 bases lying between them. Using reference TRBV9 and TRBJ2-6 for the parts outside the CDR3, the full variable domain is DSGVTQTPKHLITATGQRVTLRCSPRSGDLSVYWYQQSLDQGLQFLIQYYNGEERAKGNILERFSAQQFPDLHSELNLSSLELGDSALYFCASSALSANVLTFGAGSRLTVL.

The chain recombines TRBV7-2 with TRBJ2-1; D is uncertain. Germline V gene data show CDR1 as SGHTA and CDR2 as FQGNSA. V was trimmed by 1 base and J by 2 bases, leaving 12 bases between them. There are 16 residues in the CDR3. The CDR3 nucleotides read TGTGCCAGCAGCTTAGGCGGCGTTAGAGCCTACAATGAGCAGTTCTTC. Translation gives CASSLGGVRAYNEQFF. Filled out from reference TRBV7-2 and TRBJ2-1, the complete variable domain reads GAGVSQSPSNKVTEKGKDVELRCDPISGHTALYWYRQSLGQGLEFLIYFQGNSAPDKSGLPSDRFSAERTGGSVSTLTIQRTQQEDSAVYLCASSLGGVRAYNEQFFGPGTRLTVL.

V gene TRBV24-1 combines with J gene TRBJ1-1, with TRBD1 as a possible D gene (5 bases). This CDR3 has 12 amino acids. Germline values: CDR1 KGHDR, CDR2 SFDVKD. Trimming took 4 bases from V and 8 from J, leaving 10 bases between them. CDR3 in DNA: TGTGCCACCAGTGAGGGGGACGGAGAAGCTTTCTTT. It translates to CATSEGDGEAFF.